The rows below give T cell receptor beta chains drawn from one sample of a study of T cells in tuberculosis. TCRdb's copy holds only in-frame clones and misses some; the assay was immunoSEQ multiplex PCR. The sample shows about 34,000 clones, approximately 94% of them seen only once. The sequencing here drew on PBMCs, taken at tuberculosis diagnosis. These receptors were taken from an adult with tuberculosis. Both conserved end residues are part of each CDR3. Expanded clones are given a class, and other clones once, few, many or no size at all.

>.|TRBV2
CASSEVRTEAFF
>once|TRBV27
CASSFNGGDTQYF
>.|TRBV27
CASSLLAGGITDTQYF
>.|TRBV5-6
CASSLEGANEKLFF
>.|TRBV5-4
CASSLETGHQETQYF
>.|TRBV6-5
CASTGQGTGELFF
>.|TRBV5-1
CASSFSGSEQYF
>.|TRBV5-1
CASSLGTGDQPQHF
>.|TRBV30
CAWRDGGFNYGYTF
>.|TRBV2
CASTRQGVKTGELFF
>.|TRBV14
CASSQGQLASSYEQYF
>.|TRBV6-5
CASRLHGQRTYEQYF
>.|TRBV4-1
CASSQDPQGARQPQHF
>.|TRBV18
CASSLLAGPTINGEAFF
>.|TRBV6-1
CASSEAVGQGLVWTF
>.|TRBV7-2
CASSRDRRIFIGTDTQYF
>.|TRBV2
CASSDSVGTEAFF
>once|TRBV30
CAWSRGNTIYF
>.|TRBV4-1
CASSSRGGEGNTIYF
>.|TRBV19
CASTGDGGRNEETQYF
>.|TRBV2
CASCERGVVEQYF
>.|TRBV4-1
CASSQVYTDTQYF
>few|TRBV7-9
CASSFGGANVLTF
>.|TRBV2
CASRGGGLQETQYF
>.|TRBV5-1
CASSRDRGYNSPLHF
>once|TRBV5-1
CASSLLTYPTDTQYF
>.|TRBV28
CASSRGTGWYNEQFF
>few|TRBV27
CASSRQGAGQPQHF
>.|TRBV19
CACGAGAYEQYF
>.|TRBV6-1
CASSEDGLAYYNEQFF
>.|TRBV7-9
CASSLHSGPVYEQYF
>.|TRBV4-1
CASSQATGWYGYTF
>once|TRBV30
CAWAGQGTLFREKLFF
>once|TRBV7-3
CASSNTGADEQYF
>.|TRBV27
CATSRGIPNRDEKLFF
>once|TRBV19
CASTPGLAGVSNEQFF
>.|TRBV28
CASSTDEKLFF
>.|TRBV18
CASSPRTGSGNTIYF
>.|TRBV28
CASSPTDSNQPQHF
>.|TRBV12-5
CASAPSGGLTYEQYF
>.|TRBV27
CASSLRTGYGYTF
>once|TRBV6-5
CASSHAAGSSYEQYF
>.|TRBV14
CASSPRDRGLDYGYTF
>.|TRBV4-2
CASSQELAGGPGTGELFF
>medium-sized|TRBV6-5
CASSSEPGTSVNEQFF
>.|TRBV5-1
CASSSSSGLRRGTDTQYF
>.|TRBV30
CAWSPGGSQPQHF
>.|TRBV4-2
CASSQSPTGIEADTEAFF
>.|TRBV6-1
CASRIEGQGARGYTF
>.|TRBV18
CASSPPGLVYEQYF
>.|TRBV5-6
CASSLVRGTSYGYTF
>.|TRBV11-2
CASSLTFRYDTEAFF
>once|TRBV7-9
CASSLAWGGSDTGELFF